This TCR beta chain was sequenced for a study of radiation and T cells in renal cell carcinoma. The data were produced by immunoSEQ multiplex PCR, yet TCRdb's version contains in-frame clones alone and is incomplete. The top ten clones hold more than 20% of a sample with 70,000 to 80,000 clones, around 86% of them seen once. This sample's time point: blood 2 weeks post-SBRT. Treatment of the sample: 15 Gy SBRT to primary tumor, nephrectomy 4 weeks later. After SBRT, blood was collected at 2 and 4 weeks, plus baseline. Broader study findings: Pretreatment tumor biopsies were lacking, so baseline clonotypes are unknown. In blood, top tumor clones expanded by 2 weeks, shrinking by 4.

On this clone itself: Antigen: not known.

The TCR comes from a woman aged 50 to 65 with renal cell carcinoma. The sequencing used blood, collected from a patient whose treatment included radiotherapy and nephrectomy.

CDR3 bases: TGTGCCAGTACCCCCGGGACCGTAAAAGGGCAGCCCCAGCATTTT. Encoded protein: CASTPGTVKGQPQHF. V and J are TRBV19 and TRBJ1-5, with D perhaps matching TRBD1 (5 bases). V lost 7 bases and J lost 7, with 20 bases in between. Germline CDR1 LNHDA, CDR2 SQIVND (reference sequence). This CDR3 has 15 residues.